This passage covers 20 T cell receptor beta chains from one sample sequenced in a study of T cell responses to AZD1222 COVID-19 vaccine. TCRdb keeps only in-frame clones here, not all; method: immunoSEQ multiplex PCR. The table shows more than 130,000 clones, with roughly nine tenths occurring only once. The sequenced sample was peripheral blood, obtained on day 0 of AZD1222 vaccination. These receptors came from an adult in good health.

The chain joins TRBV5-1 to TRBJ1-6, with 7 positions matching TRBD1. This CDR3 has 15 amino acids. Germline V gene lookup returns CDR1 SGHRS and CDR2 YFSETQ. The V and J ends lost 2 bases and 10 bases, in that order; junction bases with no gene match: 9. The CDR3 here is CASSFSGTALSPLHF. The CDR3 DNA follows: TGCGCCAGCAGCTTCTCCGGGACAGCCCTATCACCCCTCCACTTT.

The rearrangement joins TRBV11-1 to TRBJ2-7, with D possibly being TRBD2 (6 bases). The germline CDR1 and CDR2 sequences are SGHAT and FQDESV (reference sequence). The CDR3 extends over 15 amino acids. The V gene lost 5 bases and the J gene lost 0 bases, with 14 bases spanning the gap. CDR3 nucleotide sequence: TGTGCCAGCAGCAACATAGCGGCCAGCTCCTACGAGCAGTACTTC. Protein product: CASSNIAASSYEQYF.

This sequence joins TRBV2 and TRBJ2-7, with unresolved D. Trimming cost V 4 bases and J 2 bases, with 12 bases left between them. The CDR3 runs 14 residues. Germline-derived CDR1 and CDR2 are SNHLY and FYNNEI. The CDR3 reads CASSVFRHPYEQYF. The CDR3 DNA reads TGTGCCAGCAGTGTGTTTCGACACCCCTACGAGCAGTACTTC.

The rearrangement uses TRBV2 and TRBJ1-1; D is unclear. CDR1 and CDR2 (germline): SNHLY, FYNNEI. CDR3 length equals 12 residues. V lost 6 bases and J 6 bases, leaving 11 bases between the germline ends. In DNA form, the CDR3 reads TGTGCCAGCAGCCCGGGCGGACCTGAAGCTTTCTTT. It specifies CASSPGGPEAFF.

The chain is built from TRBV14 and TRBJ1-1; D ambiguous. Germline V CDR1 and CDR2: SGHDN, FVKESK. This CDR3 is 16 amino acids long. The germline V and J ends were trimmed by 4 bases and 2 bases, with 17 bases remaining between them. The CDR3 loop is CASSPSGWQSNTEAFF. The CDR3 nucleotides are TGTGCCAGCAGCCCCTCTGGGTGGCAGAGTAACACTGAAGCTTTCTTT.

The gene calls are TRBV7-3 and TRBJ2-2, with no clear D. V was clipped by 0 bases and J by 5 bases, with 7 bases between them. Per germline, CDR1 SGHTA and CDR2 FQGTGA. This CDR3 has 14 residues. DNA for the CDR3: TGTGCCAGCAGCTTAACGTCCGGGACCGGGGAGCTGTTTTTT. Amino acid sequence: CASSLTSGTGELFF.

The rearrangement links TRBV21-1 to TRBJ2-3; TRBD2 reflects the table's D call only, with no check against the DNA. TRBV21-1 is labeled a pseudogene. The CDR3 runs to 9 residues. The CDR3: CASSKPQYF. The CDR3 nucleotides read TGTGCCAGCAGTAAGCCGCAGTATTTT.

The chain couples TRBV29-1 to TRBJ1-2, with D tentatively TRBD1 (5 bases). The CDR3 runs to 12 residues. V lost 7 bases and J 6 bases, leaving 15 bases between the germline ends. In germline, CDR1 is SQVTM, CDR2 ANQGSEA. The CDR3: CSADPGLDGYTF. The CDR3 DNA follows: TGCAGCGCCGACCCGGGGCTGGATGGCTACACCTTC.

The J gene is TRBJ1-3, the V gene TRBV2, with no clear D. CDR1 is SNHLY, CDR2 FYNNEI, per germline. The CDR3 spans 16 residues. Trimming took 1 base from V and 4 from J, leaving 14 bases between them. This CDR3 reads CASSEGGLGKGNTIYF. The DNA of the CDR3 is TGTGCCAGCAGTGAAGGAGGGTTAGGAAAAGGAAACACCATATATTTT.

The V and J genes are TRBV7-2 and TRBJ2-3, with D perhaps matching TRBD1 or TRBD2 (5 bases each). V lost 6 bases to trimming and J lost 1 base, with 17 bases between them. The germline gives CDR1 SGHTA, CDR2 FQGNSA. CDR3 length equals 16 residues. CDR3 residues: CASSSYREGGTDTQYF. CDR3 bases: TGTGCCAGCAGTTCCTATCGGGAAGGGGGCACAGATACGCAGTATTTT.

The chain couples TRBV7-2 to TRBJ1-5; no definite D call. In germline, CDR1 is SGHTA, CDR2 FQGNSA. The CDR3 length is 13 residues. The V gene lost 5 bases and the J gene lost 7 bases, with 12 bases spanning the gap. CDR3 sequence reads: CASSVSRLQPQHF. DNA of the CDR3: TGTGCCAGCAGCGTCTCACGCCTCCAGCCCCAGCATTTT. Full variable domain (outside the CDR3, taken from reference TRBV7-2 and TRBJ1-5): GAGVSQSPSNKVTEKGKDVELRCDPISGHTALYWYRQSLGQGLEFLIYFQGNSAPDKSGLPSDRFSAERTGGSVSTLTIQRTQQEDSAVYLCASSVSRLQPQHFGDGTRLSIL.

In DNA, the CDR3 is TGTGCCAGCTCACCCAAAACCGGGGAGCTGTTTTTT. It is translated as CASSPKTGELFF. The chain employs TRBV18 and TRBJ2-2; D ambiguous. CDR3 length: 12 residues. Germline loops: CDR1 KGHSH, CDR2 LQKENI. Trimming took off 3 bases at V and 5 bases at J, with 4 bases between the two ends.

J is TRBJ1-1 and V is TRBV6-5; D is unclear. The CDR3 length is 15 residues. Trimming left V 5 bases short and J 3 bases short, with 16 bases between. In germline, CDR1 is MNHEY, CDR2 SVGAGI. The CDR3 sequence is CASSRPDGKYTEAFF. The CDR3 DNA is TGTGCCAGCAGTCGACCGGACGGGAAGTACACTGAAGCTTTCTTT.

The chain has TRBV5-1 and TRBJ2-3; no definite D call. The CDR3 totals 14 residues. Trimming removed 6 bases from V and 4 bases from J, with 15 bases in between. Germline values: CDR1 SGHRS, CDR2 YFSETQ. The CDR3: CASTMGPGADTQYF. The CDR3 region has the DNA TGCGCCAGCACAATGGGCCCCGGTGCAGATACGCAGTATTTT.

The genes are TRBV2 and TRBJ1-2; D gene unclear. The CDR3 consists of 12 residues. Trimming removed 3 bases at V and 8 bases at J, with 10 bases between. Germline CDR1 reads SNHLY; CDR2 reads FYNNEI. The CDR3 sequence is CASSDEGRGYTF. The CDR3, as DNA: TGTGCCAGCAGTGATGAGGGTAGGGGCTACACCTTC.

The chain uses TRBV7-2 and TRBJ1-5; D remains unclear. The CDR3 has 18 residues. Germline CDR1 is SGHTA and CDR2 is FQGNSA. Trimming stripped 1 base from V and 4 bases from J, with 20 bases between. The CDR3 protein is CASSLVKPGTRLNQPQHF. DNA of the CDR3: TGTGCCAGCAGCTTAGTTAAACCGGGAACCCGGCTGAATCAGCCCCAGCATTTT. Based on the CDR3 plus reference TRBV7-2 and TRBJ1-5, the full variable domain is GAGVSQSPSNKVTEKGKDVELRCDPISGHTALYWYRQSLGQGLEFLIYFQGNSAPDKSGLPSDRFSAERTGGSVSTLTIQRTQQEDSAVYLCASSLVKPGTRLNQPQHFGDGTRLSIL.

The V and J genes are TRBV18 and TRBJ2-7; D may be TRBD2 (6 bases). V lost 4 bases and J lost 3, with 13 bases in between. The CDR3 extends over 14 amino acids. Per germline, CDR1 KGHSH and CDR2 LQKENI. In DNA form, the CDR3 reads TGTGCCAGCTCACAGGTGGTGGGGGGCTACGAGCAGTACTTC. The encoded protein is CASSQVVGGYEQYF. Full variable domain (outside the CDR3, taken from reference TRBV18 and TRBJ2-7): NAGVMQNPRHLVRRRGQEARLRCSPMKGHSHVYWYRQLPEEGLKFMVYLQKENIIDESGMPKERFSAEFPKEGPSILRIQQVVRGDSAAYFCASSQVVGGYEQYFGPGTRLTVT.

The CDR3 region has the DNA TGCGCCACCCGGGACACTTTGAACACTGAAGCTTTCTTT. Translation: CATRDTLNTEAFF. This sequence joins TRBV5-1 and TRBJ1-1, with D maybe TRBD1 (6 bases). Trimming took off 9 bases at V and 0 bases at J, with 12 bases between the two ends. The CDR3 totals 13 residues. Germline V CDR1 and CDR2: SGHRS, YFSETQ.

The chain couples TRBV7-6 to TRBJ2-3; TRBD2 aligns across 13 bases. Trimming at V came to 2 bases and at J to 4 bases, leaving 9 bases not matched to a gene. The germline gives CDR1 SGHVS, CDR2 FNYEAQ. The CDR3 loop spans 18 amino acids. CDR3 region: CASSLLKLAGGPPDTQYF. In DNA form, the CDR3 reads TGTGCCAGCAGCTTATTGAAACTAGCGGGAGGGCCGCCAGATACGCAGTATTTT.

The chain employs TRBV29-1 and TRBJ2-7; D possibly corresponds to TRBD2 (6 bases). V was shortened by 0 bases and J by 4 bases, with 22 bases between the two germline ends. The CDR3 is 17 amino acids. The germline V gene has CDR1 SQVTM and CDR2 ANQGSEA. The CDR3 coding sequence is TGCAGCGTTGAAGATCTAGTTCGTAGAACTAGCACGTACGAGCAGTACTTC. Translated, it gives CSVEDLVRRTSTYEQYF.